This T cell receptor beta chain was profiled in a study of T cell responses to AZD1222 COVID-19 vaccine. This clone was seen only once. The CDR3 length is 14 residues. V lost 2 bases and J 3 bases, leaving 10 bases between the germline ends. Germline V CDR1 and CDR2: SEHNR, FQNEAQ (reference sequence). TCRdb keeps only in-frame clones here, not all; method: immunoSEQ multiplex PCR. The data contain about 57,000 clones, more than 75% of them singletons. This sequence was found in an adult in good health. The sequenced sample was peripheral blood, obtained on day 0 of AZD1222 vaccination. V usage is TRBV7-9 and J usage is TRBJ1-1; tentatively, D is TRBD1 (6 bases). CDR3 sequence: CASSLSGADTEAFF. The CDR3 DNA is TGTGCCAGCAGCTTATCAGGGGCGGACACTGAAGCTTTCTTT.